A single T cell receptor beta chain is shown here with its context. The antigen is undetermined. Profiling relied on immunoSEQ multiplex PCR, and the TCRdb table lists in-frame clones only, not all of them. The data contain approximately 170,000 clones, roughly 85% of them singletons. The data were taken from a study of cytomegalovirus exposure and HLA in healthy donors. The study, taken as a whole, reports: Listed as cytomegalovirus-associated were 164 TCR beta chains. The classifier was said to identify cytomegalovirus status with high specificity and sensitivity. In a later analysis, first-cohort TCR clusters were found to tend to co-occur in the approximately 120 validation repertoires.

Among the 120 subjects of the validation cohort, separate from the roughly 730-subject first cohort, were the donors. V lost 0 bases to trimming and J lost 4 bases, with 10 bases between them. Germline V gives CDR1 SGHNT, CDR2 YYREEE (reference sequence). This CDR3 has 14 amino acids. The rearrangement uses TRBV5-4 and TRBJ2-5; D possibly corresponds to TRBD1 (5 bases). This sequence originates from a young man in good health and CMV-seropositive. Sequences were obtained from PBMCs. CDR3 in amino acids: CASSLEGLLETQYF. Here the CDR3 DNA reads TGTGCCAGCAGCTTGGAGGGGCTTCTAGAGACCCAGTACTTC.